One sample yielded the 8 T cell receptor beta chains listed below, sequenced in a study of CXCR3-negative and CXCR3-positive naive CD8 T cells. No antigen has been identified for these receptors. Study-wide results and caveats: In CXCR3-positive naive cells, the TRB CDR3s were more hydrophobic than in CXCR3-negative naive cells.

The TRB libraries of cDNA were built by UMI-labeled 5' RACE. TCRdb reprocessed the 5' RACE reads and reports one entry per CDR3 protein, with no DNA. This sample's table has over 55,000 distinct CDR3 sequences. Sequencing was done on a sample of naive CXCR3+ CD8+ T cells from blood. As for subset: CD45RO-CCR7+CD27+CD95- naive CD8+ T cells expressing CXCR3 (TNR3+). All receptors derive from a human donor in good health. Some clones in this sample may be carry-over from other donors' samples.

The V call is TRBV29-1, the J call TRBJ1-1. Germline values: CDR1 SQVTM, CDR2 ANQGSEA. The CDR3 loop spans 11 amino acids. The CDR3 loop reads CSVEGFQEAFF.

V gene TRBV11-2 combines with J gene TRBJ2-7; TCRdb proposes TRBD2, but this gene call is untestable without DNA. From germline, CDR1 is SGHAT and CDR2 FQNNGV. This CDR3 spans 16 amino acids. CDR3 region: CASSRIPGLATHEQYF.

The chain joins TRBV29-1 to TRBJ2-3; no DNA is available, so the TRBD1 call from TCRdb remains unchecked. This CDR3 has 13 amino acids. Germline V CDR1 and CDR2: SQVTM, ANQGSEA. Here the CDR3 reads CSVEGDWEDTQYF.

The chain has TRBV9 and TRBJ2-7; lacking DNA, the TRBD1 call made by TCRdb goes unchecked. The CDR3 runs to 15 residues. Per germline, CDR1 SGDLS and CDR2 YYNGEE. The CDR3: CASSVGGTGTYEQYF.

The chain uses TRBV20-1 and TRBJ2-3; the D call of TRBD1 rests on TCRdb alone, since no DNA is present to check it. The CDR3 runs 13 residues. Germline loops: CDR1 DFQATT, CDR2 SNEGSKA (reference sequence). The CDR3 region is CSARPGITDTQYF.

CDR3 protein: CASSPRTGPTYEQYF. The chain carries TRBV28 and TRBJ2-7; TCRdb selects TRBD1, and the lack of DNA leaves this call unchecked. From germline, CDR1 is MDHEN and CDR2 SYDVKM. The CDR3 spans 15 residues. The complete variable domain, with remaining parts taken from reference TRBV28 and TRBJ2-7, reads DVKVTQSSRYLVKRTGEKVFLECVQDMDHENMFWYRQDPGLGLRLIYFSYDVKMKEKGDIPEGYSVSREKKERFSLILESASTNQTSMYLCASSPRTGPTYEQYFGPGTRLTVT.

The chain recombines TRBV28 with TRBJ2-7; TCRdb selects TRBD2, and the lack of DNA leaves this call unchecked. The CDR3 runs 16 residues. CDR1 and CDR2 from the germline V gene are MDHEN and SYDVKM. The CDR3 sequence is CASSWALSGGAGEQYF. The full variable domain, completed using reference TRBV28 and TRBJ2-7, is DVKVTQSSRYLVKRTGEKVFLECVQDMDHENMFWYRQDPGLGLRLIYFSYDVKMKEKGDIPEGYSVSREKKERFSLILESASTNQTSMYLCASSWALSGGAGEQYFGPGTRLTVT.

The rearrangement joins TRBV4-3 to TRBJ2-3; TCRdb's D call of TRBD2 is untestable without DNA. The CDR3 is 16 amino acids. Germline CDR1 LGHNA, CDR2 YSLEER. The CDR3 protein is CASSQGGGMNTDTQYF.